The 15 T cell receptor beta chains in this list originate from one sample, sequenced in a study of OX40 agonist ivuxolimab in advanced cancers. Measured with immunoSEQ multiplex PCR; TCRdb has only the in-frame clones, and not every one. The sample carries 60,000 to 90,000 clones, roughly 81% recorded once. The sample consisted of CD4+ or CD8+ T cells sorted from blood, taken in a trial of the OX40 agonist ivuxolimab. Source of these receptors: an adult with an advanced solid tumor such as melanoma, head and neck, liver or kidney cancer.

The rearrangement uses TRBV4-2 and TRBJ1-2; no reliable D call. CDR1 LGHNA and CDR2 YNFKEQ come from the germline V gene. This CDR3 has 16 residues. Trimming cost V 4 bases and J 8 bases, with 23 bases left between them. CDR3 sequence: CASSPKLRGTNGGYTF. CDR3 coding DNA: TGTGCCAGCAGCCCGAAATTGCGTGGTACTAATGGGGGCTACACCTTC.

The V gene is TRBV9, the J gene TRBJ1-1, with a possible D match to TRBD1 (5 bases). The CDR3 runs 14 residues. The V end was cut by 0 bases, the J end by 2 bases, with 8 bases between. Germline lookup yields CDR1 SGDLS and CDR2 YYNGEE. CDR3 in DNA: TGTGCCAGCAGCGTAGGACAGATAAACACTGAAGCTTTCTTT. This gives the protein CASSVGQINTEAFF.

CDR3 nucleotides: TGTGCCAGCAGCCAATTCGTCGTAGAGACCCAGTACTTC. Amino acid sequence: CASSQFVVETQYF. This chain connects TRBV5-6 to TRBJ2-5; no definite D call. The CDR3 spans 13 residues. The V and J ends lost 4 bases and 4 bases respectively, with 11 bases between them. Germline assignment: CDR1 SGHDT and CDR2 YYEEEE.

V and J are TRBV9 and TRBJ1-3; D gene ambiguous. The CDR3 totals 15 residues. V was cut by 0 bases and J by 0 bases, with 7 bases left in between. Germline V CDR1 and CDR2: SGDLS, YYNGEE. CDR3 DNA sequence: TGTGCCAGCAGCGTAGGACTTCACTCTGGAAACACCATATATTTT. Translated: CASSVGLHSGNTIYF.

The rearrangement links TRBV7-8 to TRBJ2-1; no clear D gene. CDR3 length: 13 amino acids. Germline assignment: CDR1 SGHVS and CDR2 FQNEAQ. The germline V and J ends were trimmed by 1 base and 10 bases, with 11 bases remaining between them. CDR3 residues: CASSLGLDEEQFF. Written as DNA, the CDR3 is TGTGCCAGCAGCTTAGGCCTAGACGAGGAGCAGTTCTTC. Looking up the rest from reference TRBV7-8 and TRBJ2-1 gives the full variable domain: GAGVSQSPRYKVAKRGQDVALRCDPISGHVSLFWYQQALGQGPEFLTYFQNEAQLDKSGLPSDRFFAERPEGSVSTLKIQRTQQEDSAVYLCASSLGLDEEQFFGPGTRLTVL.

The chain has TRBV7-9 and TRBJ1-2, with a tentative D call TRBD1 (6 bases). This CDR3 spans 14 amino acids. Germline V CDR1 and CDR2: SEHNR, FQNEAQ (reference sequence). V lost 3 bases and J 6 bases, leaving 14 bases between the germline ends. The CDR3 DNA is TGTGCCAGCAGCTTGGGGGGCGCATTTGATGGCTACACCTTC. Residues: CASSLGGAFDGYTF.

J is TRBJ1-2 and V is TRBV4-1; no firm D call. Germline-derived CDR1 and CDR2 are MGHRA and YSYEKL. The CDR3 sequence is 15 residues long. V dropped 4 bases and J dropped 0 bases, with 12 bases sitting between them. CDR3 nucleotides: TGCGCCAGCAGCCCGACGGTCCCTGCTAACTATGGCTACACCTTC. This translates into CASSPTVPANYGYTF.

This clone was counted a few times. The chain employs TRBV6-4 and TRBJ2-1; 11 nucleotides agree with TRBD2. J lost 9 bases, V lost 0 bases, and 4 bases had no gene match. This CDR3 comprises 15 residues. Germline V lookup: CDR1 MRHNA, CDR2 SNTAGT. The CDR3, as DNA: TGTGCCAGCAGTGACTCTAGCGGGGGGGCCTTTGAGCAGTTCTTC. It yields the protein CASSDSSGGAFEQFF.

The chain employs TRBV6-5 and TRBJ1-6; the D is unclear. Trimming took off 10 bases at V and 5 bases at J, with 18 bases between the two ends. Germline values: CDR1 MNHEY, CDR2 SVGAGI. The CDR3 consists of 15 residues. CDR3 bases: TGTGCCACCACGACCGGGCAGATAAATAATTCACCCCTCCACTTT. It yields the protein CATTTGQINNSPLHF.

This clone appeared once. The chain has TRBV7-2 and TRBJ2-1; D is undetermined. The V gene lost 4 bases and the J gene lost 6 bases, with 13 bases spanning the gap. Germline CDR1 and CDR2: SGHTA and FQGNSA. The CDR3 has 14 residues. The CDR3 is CASSSQLGINEQFF. Here the CDR3 DNA reads TGTGCCAGCAGCTCACAACTGGGCATCAATGAGCAGTTCTTC.

The chain links TRBV5-1 to TRBJ2-7, with a possible D match to TRBD2 (6 bases). V gave up 5 bases and J gave up 1 base, with 13 bases separating them. The CDR3 runs 14 residues. The germline V gene has CDR1 SGHRS and CDR2 YFSETQ. The CDR3 DNA reads as TGCGCCAGCAGGGACGGCCGGGGGTCCTACGAGCAGTACTTC. Translated: CASRDGRGSYEQYF.

The V and J genes are TRBV6-5 and TRBJ1-5, with a tentative D call TRBD1 (5 bases). The CDR3 consists of 12 residues. V was clipped by 6 bases and J by 3 bases, with 6 bases between them. CDR1 is MNHEY and CDR2 is SVGAGI in the germline V gene. This CDR3 is CASRGTNQPQHF. CDR3 DNA: TGTGCCAGCAGAGGGACCAATCAGCCCCAGCATTTT.

Here the CDR3 DNA reads TGCGCCAGCAGTCAACCCCTAGTGGTGAACACTGAAGCTTTCTTT. Its translation: CASSQPLVVNTEAFF. The rearrangement uses TRBV23-1 and TRBJ1-1; the D is unclear. TRBV23-1 is treated as an ORF (open reading frame) with a function not yet certain. This CDR3 contains 15 residues. Trimming took 2 bases from V and 0 from J, leaving 10 bases between them.

V and J are TRBV6-1 and TRBJ2-5; 8 nucleotides align to TRBD2. V was clipped by 2 bases and J by 5 bases; unmatched bases: 10. Germline loops: CDR1 MNHNS, CDR2 SASEGT. The CDR3 runs to 16 residues. The CDR3 DNA reads TGTGCCAGCAGTGAAAGGTTGGCGGGAGGTTGGGAGACCCAGTACTTC. This encodes CASSERLAGGWETQYF.

A word on this clone: Other DNA sequences within the sample encode an identical CDR3. The chain recombines TRBV7-3 with TRBJ1-1; D is undetermined. Germline CDR1 is SGHTA and CDR2 is FQGTGA. This CDR3 has 13 residues. Trimming took off 2 bases at V and 3 bases at J, with 7 bases between the two ends. The CDR3 sequence is CASSLWEDTEAFF. The CDR3 nucleotides are TGTGCCAGCAGCTTATGGGAGGACACTGAAGCTTTCTTT. Complete variable domain (other parts from reference TRBV7-3 and TRBJ1-1): GAGVSQTPSNKVTEKGKYVELRCDPISGHTALYWYRQSLGQGPEFLIYFQGTGAADDSGLPNDRFFAVRPEGSVSTLKIQRTERGDSAVYLCASSLWEDTEAFFGQGTRLTVV.